The 7 T cell receptor beta chains below were found in one sample sequenced in a study of blood T cell repertoires in COVID-19. Clones were sequenced by immunoSEQ multiplex PCR, and TCRdb holds only the in-frame ones, with some missing. In the table there are 35,000 to 40,000 clones, roughly 82% of which are singletons. Sequencing was carried out using peripheral blood. These receptors all come from a man in his forties or fifties with active or convalescent COVID-19.

The rearrangement joins TRBV6-5 to TRBJ2-7; weak D call: TRBD1 (7 bases). CDR3 length: 14 amino acids. Trimming removed 6 bases at V and 4 bases at J, with 16 bases between. Germline loops: CDR1 MNHEY, CDR2 SVGAGI. The CDR3 sequence: CASSPEGAVYEQYF. The DNA of the CDR3 is TGTGCCAGCAGCCCGGAGGGGGCAGTTTACGAGCAGTACTTC.

V is TRBV27 and J is TRBJ1-4; 8 bases fit TRBD1. The V and J ends lost 4 bases and 2 bases, in that order; junction bases with no gene match: 12. CDR1 is MNHEY, CDR2 SMNVEV, per germline (reference sequence). The CDR3 sequence is 18 residues long. The CDR3 region is CASSSLRGPGSTNEKLFF. Here the CDR3 DNA reads TGTGCCAGCAGTTCACTCAGGGGGCCAGGGTCGACTAATGAAAAACTGTTTTTT.

This chain joins TRBV7-3 and TRBJ2-3, with D possibly being TRBD1 (6 bases). The CDR3 extends over 15 amino acids. Germline V gene sequence: CDR1 SGHTA, CDR2 FQGTGA. Trimming cost V 2 bases and J 2 bases, with 11 bases left between them. For the CDR3, the DNA is TGTGCCAGCAGCTTACAATTGGGGGCCACAGATACGCAGTATTTT. Encoded protein: CASSLQLGATDTQYF.

V is TRBV7-9 and J is TRBJ1-1, with 9 bases aligning to TRBD1. Germline V gene lookup returns CDR1 SEHNR and CDR2 FQNEAQ (reference sequence). CDR3 size: 19 residues. After removal of 1 base from V and 6 bases from J, the junction contained 18 bases not matched to a gene. CDR3 in amino acids: CASSLVGYGTDRGYSEAFF. Written as DNA, the CDR3 is TGTGCCAGCAGCTTAGTAGGTTACGGCACAGACAGGGGGTACTCTGAAGCTTTCTTT. Combining the CDR3 with reference TRBV7-9 and TRBJ1-1 gives the whole variable domain DTGVSQNPRHKITKRGQNVTFRCDPISEHNRLYWYRQTLGQGPEFLTYFQNEAQLEKSRLLSDRFSAERPKGSFSTLEIQRTEQGDSAMYLCASSLVGYGTDRGYSEAFFGQGTRLTVV.

This clone was seen just once. This chain joins TRBV6-1 and TRBJ1-2; 7 bases map to TRBD1. CDR3 length: 12 amino acids. V was pared by 6 bases and J by 4 bases, with 2 bases of the junction left unmatched. CDR1 is MNHNS, CDR2 SASEGT, per germline. In nucleotides, the CDR3 is TGTGCCAGCAGCGACAGGGCCTATGGCTACACCTTC. It codes for CASSDRAYGYTF.

The chain links TRBV6-6 to TRBJ1-3, with unresolved D. CDR3 size: 15 residues. Trimming shortened V by 2 bases and J by 4 bases, and 12 bases separated the two germline ends. The germline V gene encodes CDR1 MNHNY and CDR2 SVGAGI (reference sequence). The CDR3 region has the DNA TGTGCCAGCAGTTACACTGCTCGGAGAGGAAACACCATATATTTT. Protein product: CASSYTARRGNTIYF.

The J gene is TRBJ2-2, the V gene TRBV5-6; TRBD1 matches 7 bases. The CDR3 totals 15 residues. Germline V gene lookup returns CDR1 SGHDT and CDR2 YYEEEE. V dropped 0 bases and J dropped 5; count of bases not matched to a gene: 4. The CDR3 region has the DNA TGTGCCAGCAGCTTGGGGACAGGTCGAACCGGGGAGCTGTTTTTT. It encodes CASSLGTGRTGELFF.